Listed below are T cell receptor beta chains from one sample, sequenced in a study of blood T cell repertoires in COVID-19. The repertoire was sequenced with immunoSEQ multiplex PCR; TCRdb's copy has only in-frame clones and lacks some. Here the sample spans over 130,000 clones, approximately 84% being singletons. The sequenced sample consisted of peripheral blood. The receptor set was obtained from a human donor in a cohort sampled during active COVID-19. Each CDR3 is given with its conserved first and last residue.

V	J	CDR3
TRBV10-3	TRBJ2-5	CAISEGQGRETQYF
TRBV29-1	TRBJ1-1	CSVDRGGTEAFF
TRBV19	TRBJ1-4	CATSKGQGAEKLFF
TRBV7-9	TRBJ2-5	CASSHGTVETQYF
TRBV6-5	TRBJ1-5	CASRGQGRNQPQHF
TRBV18	TRBJ1-6	CASSPYAQGPHNSPLHF
TRBV6-5	TRBJ2-5	CATSGLETQYF
TRBV28	TRBJ2-3	CASMFTRGADTQYF
TRBV12-3/TRBV12-4	TRBJ2-1	CASSFSNNEQFF
TRBV29-1	TRBJ2-7	CSADRLQPAYEQYF
TRBV2	TRBJ1-1	CASSTSLNTEAFF
TRBV5-6	TRBJ2-7	CASSLVGHVSEQYF
TRBV5-1	TRBJ1-6	CASSSAGTGNSPLHF
TRBV9	TRBJ2-3	CASRRGSGVDTQYF
TRBV5-1	TRBJ2-5	CASSLGGGLQETQYF
TRBV18	TRBJ1-4	CASSLLEGEKLFF
TRBV27	TRBJ1-6	CASSQLNSPLHF
TRBV3-1/TRBV3-2	TRBJ2-7	CASRSSGQGPGAYF
TRBV19	TRBJ2-7	CATKTLGGGAGEQYF
TRBV6-6	TRBJ1-3	CASVRGGNTIYF
TRBV12-3/TRBV12-4	TRBJ2-7	CASSLGEGEQYF
TRBV7-3	TRBJ2-2	CASSLDTHTGELFF
TRBV15	TRBJ2-1	CATKERGLKYNEQFF
TRBV29-1	TRBJ2-5	CSVVSGGASETQYF
TRBV5-4	TRBJ2-5	CASSLAASGGQETQYF
TRBV18	TRBJ2-5	CASSPAMGARYQETQYF
TRBV5-1	TRBJ2-1	CASGLADASYNEQFF
TRBV2	TRBJ2-2	CASSEAGSGTGSRYANTGELFF
TRBV29-1	TRBJ2-5	CSVEGGQLGETQYF
TRBV9	TRBJ2-7	CASSVGSLAGVEQYF
TRBV4-1	TRBJ1-1	CASSQAGTSAEAFF
TRBV28	TRBJ2-1	CASSWSADNEQFF
TRBV19	TRBJ1-5	CASTGTGGSTSNQPQHF
TRBV3-1/TRBV3-2	TRBJ2-5	CASSAGGGRETQYF
TRBV29-1	TRBJ2-1	CSATGQGKVEQFF
TRBV3-1/TRBV3-2	TRBJ2-2	CASSPDRAYARTGELFF
TRBV6-5	TRBJ2-7	CASSSDRGPYEQYF
TRBV5-4	TRBJ1-2	CASSLSQDYGYTF
TRBV5-4	TRBJ2-2	CASSLTKNTGELFF
TRBV6-5	TRBJ2-1	CASWDRGVGNEQFF
TRBV5-4	TRBJ2-3	CASSLGGVTDTQYF